These T cell receptor beta chains were read from a single sample in a study of cytomegalovirus exposure and HLA in healthy donors. Clones were sequenced by immunoSEQ multiplex PCR, and TCRdb holds only the in-frame ones, with some missing. Of roughly 75,000 clones listed, more than 65% are singletons. Sequencing input: PBMCs. These receptor sequences come from a man in his sixties or seventies in good health and CMV-seropositive. The CDR3 runs from the conserved cysteine through the conserved F or W. The D gene is left open where the match is weak. For some rows the clone size is stated as once, few or many, or as a class when expanded; others skip it.

v_gene	j_gene	d_gene	abundance	CDR3nt	CDR3aa
TRBV29-1	TRBJ2-2	NA	NA	TGCAGCGTTGTCCGGGATGCCACCGGGGAGCTGTTTTTT	CSVVRDATGELFF
TRBV28	TRBJ2-1	NA	NA	TGTGCCAGCAGTATACCACAGGATCGTGGCAATGAGCAGTTCTTC	CASSIPQDRGNEQFF
TRBV4-1	TRBJ1-2	TRBD1	NA	TGCGCCAGCAGCCCCGACAGGGGAGTCTATGGCTACACCTTC	CASSPDRGVYGYTF
TRBV7-6	TRBJ2-1	TRBD2	NA	TGTGCCAGCAGCTTAGGTGGGGGGGTCTACAATGAGCAGTTCTTC	CASSLGGGVYNEQFF
TRBV5-1	TRBJ1-1	TRBD1	NA	TGCGCCAGCAGCTTGGAGGGGGCGCAGAACACTGAAGCTTTCTTT	CASSLEGAQNTEAFF
TRBV5-1	TRBJ1-2	NA	NA	TGCGCCAGCACTTCAACAGGCATCTATGGCTGCACCTTC	CASTSTGIYGCTF
TRBV5-6	TRBJ1-1	NA	NA	TGTGCCAGCAGCTGGAAGGTAGGGACAAACACTGAAGCTTTCTTT	CASSWKVGTNTEAFF
TRBV5-1	TRBJ2-1	NA	NA	TGCGCCAGCAGTTGGGGAGGAACTCCGGGTGAGCAGTTCTTC	CASSWGGTPGEQFF
TRBV7-2	TRBJ1-5	NA	NA	TGTGCCAGCAGTAGACAGGACGGCAATCAGCCCCAGCATTTT	CASSRQDGNQPQHF
TRBV19	TRBJ2-7	NA	NA	TGTGCCAGTTCGCGGAGTTTCTCCTACGAGCAGTACTTC	CASSRSFSYEQYF
TRBV6-6	TRBJ1-1	TRBD1	NA	TGTGCCAGCAGCGCAGGGGGGATGATGAACACTGAAGCTTTCTTT	CASSAGGMMNTEAFF
TRBV29-1	TRBJ2-7	TRBD2	NA	TGCAGCGTCCGACTAGCGGGAGTTTACGAGCAGTACTTC	CSVRLAGVYEQYF
TRBV6-1	TRBJ1-4	TRBD1	NA	TGTGCCAGCAGTGAGTCCGGGACAGGGCGTGAAAAACTGTTTTTT	CASSESGTGREKLFF
TRBV6-5	TRBJ2-1	TRBD2	NA	TGTGCCAGCAGTTACGCCTCGCGACTAGCGGGAGACGAGCAGTTCTTC	CASSYASRLAGDEQFF
TRBV6-4	TRBJ2-3	TRBD2	NA	TGTGCCAGCAGTGAAAATAAAGGACTAGCGGGGACAGATACGCAGTATTTT	CASSENKGLAGTDTQYF
TRBV19	TRBJ2-7	NA	NA	TGTGCCAGTAGTATGGCTAGCGAGGGGTACGAGCAGTACTTC	CASSMASEGYEQYF
TRBV5-6	TRBJ2-3	TRBD2	few	TGTGCCAGCAGCCGACGGGGGGTGAGGACAGATACGCAGTATTTT	CASSRRGVRTDTQYF
TRBV18	TRBJ2-7	NA	NA	TGTGCCAGCTCACCAGGAAGCGACAGGATCTACGAGCAGTACTTC	CASSPGSDRIYEQYF
TRBV7-2	TRBJ2-1	TRBD2	once	TGTGCCAGCAGCCGAACCGGGACTACGTACAATGAGCAGTTCTTC	CASSRTGTTYNEQFF
TRBV2	TRBJ1-2	NA	NA	TGTGCCAGCGTCCGGGGGGCGACGGATGGCTACACCTTC	CASVRGATDGYTF
TRBV6-6	TRBJ1-5	TRBD1	NA	TGTGCCAGCACCGGACAGGGCGCTAATCAGCCCCAGCATTTT	CASTGQGANQPQHF
TRBV10-2	TRBJ2-7	TRBD2	NA	TGCGCCAGCAGTGGGGGCGGGACTAGCGGGAGATACGAGCAGTACTTC	CASSGGGTSGRYEQYF
TRBV28	TRBJ2-7	NA	NA	TGTGCCAGCAGTACACTCCCAGGGGTCGACGAGCAGTACTTC	CASSTLPGVDEQYF
TRBV7-9	TRBJ1-2	TRBD1	NA	TGTGCCAGCAGTCACGGTTCTGGACAGGAGGTCAGTGGCTACACCTTC	CASSHGSGQEVSGYTF
TRBV4-1	TRBJ1-1	NA	NA	TGCGCCAGCAGCCAGAGCAGGATGACTGAAGCTTTCTTT	CASSQSRMTEAFF
TRBV5-1	TRBJ1-3	TRBD1	NA	TGCGCCAGCGGACAGGGGGAAACTGGAAACACCATATATTTT	CASGQGETGNTIYF
TRBV11-2	TRBJ1-1	TRBD1	NA	TGTGCCAGCAGCTCTCAGGGGGACACTGAAGCTTTCTTT	CASSSQGDTEAFF
TRBV6-5	TRBJ1-1	NA	NA	TGTGCCAGCAGAACAGGGAGCACTGAAGCTTTCTTT	CASRTGSTEAFF
TRBV28	TRBJ2-3	TRBD1	NA	TGTGCCAGCAGTCCATGGGGACAGGGGACAGATACGCAGTATTTT	CASSPWGQGTDTQYF
TRBV7-8	TRBJ2-3	TRBD2	NA	TGTGCCAGCAGCTTAGTAGCGGGAGTTTCGCATACGCAGTATTTT	CASSLVAGVSHTQYF
TRBV6-5	TRBJ1-6	TRBD1	few	TGTGCCAGCAGACCCTGGGACAGGGGGTATTCACCCCTCCACTTT	CASRPWDRGYSPLHF
TRBV10-3	TRBJ2-1	NA	NA	TGTGCCATCAGGGACGGGAGCTCCTACAATGAGCAGTTCTTC	CAIRDGSSYNEQFF
TRBV15	TRBJ2-6	NA	NA	TGTGCCACCAGCAGGAAAAGGGGCCCTGGGGCCAACGTCCTGACTTTC	CATSRKRGPGANVLTF
TRBV29-1	TRBJ2-7	TRBD2	NA	TGCAGCGTGGGGACTAGCGGGGCCCGCCAAGAGCAGTACTTC	CSVGTSGARQEQYF
TRBV10-1	TRBJ1-5	TRBD1	NA	TGCGCCAGCAGTGAGGAAGACCGGGACAGGGAGTCGTCGGAGAGTCAGCCCCAGCATTTT	CASSEEDRDRESSESQPQHF
TRBV9	TRBJ2-3	TRBD2	NA	TGTGCCAGCAGCGTAGCTCCCTTTAGCGGGGCCGGGACAGATACGCAGTATTTT	CASSVAPFSGAGTDTQYF
TRBV2	TRBJ2-4	NA	NA	TGTGCCAGCAGTGATCAGTTTATAGCCAAAAACATTCAGTACTTC	CASSDQFIAKNIQYF
TRBV6-5	TRBJ2-1	NA	NA	TGTGCCAGCAGTTACCTGACAAGTAATGAGCAGTTCTTC	CASSYLTSNEQFF
TRBV5-8	TRBJ1-4	NA	NA	TGTGCCAGCAGCGGGTCGGGGGCAACTAATGAAAAACTGTTTTTT	CASSGSGATNEKLFF
TRBV20-1	TRBJ2-7	NA	NA	TGCAGTGCCACTCTCTACGAGCAGTACTTC	CSATLYEQYF
TRBV5-3	TRBJ2-7	NA	NA	TGTGCCAGAAGCTTTTGGCCTCCAGGATTCTACGAGCAGTACTTC	CARSFWPPGFYEQYF
TRBV6-5	TRBJ1-3	TRBD1	NA	TGTGCCAGCAGTTACACAGAGTACGGACAGGAGATATATTTT	CASSYTEYGQEIYF
TRBV2	TRBJ2-1	TRBD2	NA	TGTGCCAGCACCGCTAGCGGAGTGTACAATGAGCAGTTCTTC	CASTASGVYNEQFF
TRBV15	TRBJ1-1	NA	NA	TGTGCCACCAGCAGAGATCGGGGAAACAAACGAGCTTTCTTT	CATSRDRGNKRAFF
TRBV11-3	TRBJ2-3	NA	NA	TGTGCCAGCAGCAACACTAGCTTCCGCACAGATACGCAGTATTTT	CASSNTSFRTDTQYF
TRBV19	TRBJ2-7	TRBD2	NA	TGTGCCACCGGGACTAGCGGTCCCTACGAGCAGTACTTC	CATGTSGPYEQYF
TRBV4-3	TRBJ2-7	TRBD1	NA	TGCGCCAGCAGCCAAGCTGGGGACAGGGGCTCCGAGCAGTACTTC	CASSQAGDRGSEQYF
TRBV5-1	TRBJ2-7	TRBD1	NA	TGCGCCAGCAGCCTGGGACAGGGATTATACGAGCAGTACTTC	CASSLGQGLYEQYF
TRBV11-2	TRBJ2-2	TRBD2	NA	TGTGCCAGCAGCCCAAGGACTAGCGGGGGGGCCGGGGAGCTGTTTTTT	CASSPRTSGGAGELFF
TRBV4-2	TRBJ2-3	TRBD2	NA	TGTGCCAGCAGCCAAGACGGGATAGCGGGAGTGGGTCTAGATACGCAGTATTTT	CASSQDGIAGVGLDTQYF
TRBV5-1	TRBJ2-3	TRBD2	NA	TGCGCCAGCAGCGCGGGGGGCGGCGGTTCTAGCACAGATACGCAGTATTTT	CASSAGGGGSSTDTQYF
TRBV6-5	TRBJ1-5	TRBD1	NA	TGTGCCAGCAGTTCGGGACAGGGAAACCAGCCCCAGCATTTT	CASSSGQGNQPQHF
TRBV9	TRBJ1-1	TRBD1	once	TGTGCCAGCAGCATCTCAGGGGGGAACACTGAAGCTTTCTTT	CASSISGGNTEAFF
TRBV10-3	TRBJ2-4	TRBD1	once	TGTGCCATCGGGGACAGGGAGGGGGTAGCCAAAAACATTCAGTACTTC	CAIGDREGVAKNIQYF
TRBV11-2	TRBJ2-7	TRBD2	NA	TGTGCCAGCAGCTTAGACGGACTAGTGGTAAGCTCCTACGAGCAGTACTTC	CASSLDGLVVSSYEQYF
TRBV5-4	TRBJ2-7	NA	once	TGTGCCAGCAGCTTGGGTGCAGACAGCTCCTACGAGCAGTACTTC	CASSLGADSSYEQYF
TRBV7-8	TRBJ2-1	NA	NA	TGTGCCAGCAGCTTAACGGTCAATGAGCAGTTCTTC	CASSLTVNEQFF
TRBV5-1	TRBJ2-1	NA	NA	TGCGCCAGCAGCTTACCCGACAGGTCCGATGAGCAGTTCTTC	CASSLPDRSDEQFF
TRBV7-9	TRBJ2-7	NA	once	TGTGCCAGCAGCTTTAATCTAGCTTACTCCTACGAGCAGTACTTC	CASSFNLAYSYEQYF